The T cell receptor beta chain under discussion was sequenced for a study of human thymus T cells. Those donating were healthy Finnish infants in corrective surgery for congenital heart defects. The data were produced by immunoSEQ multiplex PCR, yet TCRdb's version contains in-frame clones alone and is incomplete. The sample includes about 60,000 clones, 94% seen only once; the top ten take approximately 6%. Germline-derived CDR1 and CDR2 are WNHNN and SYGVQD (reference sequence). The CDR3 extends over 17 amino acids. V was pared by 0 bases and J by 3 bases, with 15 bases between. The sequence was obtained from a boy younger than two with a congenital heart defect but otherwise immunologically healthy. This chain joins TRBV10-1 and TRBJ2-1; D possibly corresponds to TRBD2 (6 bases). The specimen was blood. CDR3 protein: CASSESTSGGYYNEQFF. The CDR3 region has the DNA TGCGCCAGCAGTGAGTCTACCTCCGGAGGGTACTACAATGAGCAGTTCTTC.